This TCR beta chain was captured by sequencing in a study of blood T cell repertoires in COVID-19 (dated by TCRdb to 2018 to 2021). As for the study more broadly: Samples from collaborators originated in the United States, Italy and Spain and spanned both the acute and convalescent phases of COVID-19. Where available, HLA class I and class II types were taken from metadata supplied by the sample provider and were not determined by assay-based typing. The material from the prospective study consisted of cDNA or gDNA derived from T cells, B-cell-depleted T cells, or PBMCs. A freely available public database, intended as a resource for researchers studying the immune response to SARS-CoV-2, is where the repertoires were released. The samples were drawn from two sources: the first 160 participants of the ongoing ImmuneRACE study, and 1,000 to 1,500 subjects contributed by 6 global collaborators. The sample metadata nearly always contained a de-identified subject ID, COVID-19 status, age in years and sex. Deeply sampled blood TCRbeta repertoires from subjects exposed to, actively infected with, or recovered from COVID-19 were included in the dataset. Paper-wide results and their limitations: The amount of clinical and demographic metadata varied by source and participant and was provided uncurated.

Inclusive of the bounding cysteine and phenylalanine, the CDR3 is 15 residues long. Only the CDR3 DNA is retained, 45 bases long and in frame from the first base. V and J are truncated by 2 bases and 5 bases respectively, leaving an intervening sequence of 15 bases. The CDR1 and CDR2 encoded by the germline V gene are SGHDN and FVKESK. TCRbeta CDR3 regions were amplified from genomic DNA using the immunoSEQ Assay, a bias-controlled multiplex PCR. The study's own analysis went as follows. The number of nucleated cells in each sample was estimated by amplification of reference gene primers within the assay. To quantify the absolute abundance of each unique TCRbeta CDR3 rearrangement, sequence reads were collapsed and filtered. For each sample, productive Simpson clonality was calculated as the square root of Simpson's diversity index over productive rearrangements. In TCRdb, the immuneACCESS table is reduced to in-frame sequences with V and J assigned. These tables do not hold every clone; where another copy was compared, an unresolved V gene accounts for under half, and the others remain unexplained. The V and J calls and clone size come from that table; D and trimming were worked out from the DNA. Within this sample are hundreds of thousands of clones, with about 91% of them counted one time only. Approximately 0.9% of the sample goes to the ten largest clones.

With respect to this clone: What this receptor recognizes is not known. No quality values exist for individual bases; no much larger clone is one base distant.

In Seattle, one collaborating source enrolled patients while the infection was active and tracked those patients longitudinally over the course of disease. Each collaborating institution followed its own protocols to collect whole blood in K2EDTA tubes. Collaborator samples were shipped for TCRbeta analysis as frozen whole blood, isolated PBMCs, or DNA extracted from either sample type. The TCR comes from a man aged 18 to 30 with COVID-19, enrolled during active disease. This sequence uses TRBV14 and TRBJ1-1, and TRBD1 may be the D gene, going by 5 matching bases. Sequencing used peripheral blood. Here the CDR3 is given as CASSQYGSGTTEAFF. The DNA reads TGTGCCAGCAGCCAATACGGATCAGGGACTACTGAAGCTTTCTTT.